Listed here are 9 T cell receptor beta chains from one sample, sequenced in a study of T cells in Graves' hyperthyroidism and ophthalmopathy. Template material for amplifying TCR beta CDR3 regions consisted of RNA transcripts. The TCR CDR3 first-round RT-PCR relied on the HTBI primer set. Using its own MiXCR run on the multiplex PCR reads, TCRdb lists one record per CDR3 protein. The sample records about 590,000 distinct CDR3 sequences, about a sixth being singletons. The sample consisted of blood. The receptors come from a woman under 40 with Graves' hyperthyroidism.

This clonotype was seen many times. The CDR3 DNA reads as TGTGCCACCAGTGATCGGGACCTAACCGGGCCATTAGACTACGAGCAGTACTTC. This translates into CATSDRDLTGPLDYEQYF. This sequence joins TRBV24-1 and TRBJ2-7, with D perhaps given as TRBD1 or TRBD2 (5 bases each). The CDR3 covers 18 residues. The germline CDR1 and CDR2 sequences are KGHDR and SFDVKD. Trimming shortened V by 3 bases and J by 3 bases, and 23 bases separated the two germline ends.

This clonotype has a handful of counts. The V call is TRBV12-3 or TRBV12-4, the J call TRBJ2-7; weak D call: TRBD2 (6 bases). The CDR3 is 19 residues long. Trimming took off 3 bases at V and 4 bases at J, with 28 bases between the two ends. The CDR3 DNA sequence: TGTGCCAGCAGTTTGGGCTTCTCGCAACCGGGAGAGCTTATTTACGAGCAGTACTTC. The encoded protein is CASSLGFSQPGELIYEQYF.

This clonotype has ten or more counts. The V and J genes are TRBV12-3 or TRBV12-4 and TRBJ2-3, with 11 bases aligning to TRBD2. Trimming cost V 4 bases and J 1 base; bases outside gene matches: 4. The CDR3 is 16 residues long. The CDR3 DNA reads TGTGCCAGCAGTTCCAGACTAGCGGGGCGCACAGATACGCAGTATTTT. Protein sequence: CASSSRLAGRTDTQYF.

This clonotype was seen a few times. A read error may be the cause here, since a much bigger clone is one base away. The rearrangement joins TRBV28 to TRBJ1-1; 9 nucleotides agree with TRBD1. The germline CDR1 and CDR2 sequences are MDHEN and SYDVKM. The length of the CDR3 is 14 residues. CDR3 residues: CASRLQGASSAALF. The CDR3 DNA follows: TGTGCCAGCAGGCTACAGGGGGCAAGTTCCGCAGCTCTCTTT. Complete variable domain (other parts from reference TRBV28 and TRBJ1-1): DVKVTQSSRYLVKRTGEKVFLECVQDMDHENMFWYRQDPGLGLRLIYFSYDVKMKEKGDIPEGYSVSREKKERFSLILESASTNQTSMYLCASRLQGASSAALFGQGTRLTVV.

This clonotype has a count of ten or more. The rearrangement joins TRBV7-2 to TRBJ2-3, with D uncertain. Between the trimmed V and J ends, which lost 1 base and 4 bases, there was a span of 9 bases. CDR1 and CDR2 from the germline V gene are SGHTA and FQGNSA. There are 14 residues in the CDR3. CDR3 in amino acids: CASSLDHYADTQYF. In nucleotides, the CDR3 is TGTGCCAGCAGCTTAGACCATTACGCAGATACGCAGTATTTT.

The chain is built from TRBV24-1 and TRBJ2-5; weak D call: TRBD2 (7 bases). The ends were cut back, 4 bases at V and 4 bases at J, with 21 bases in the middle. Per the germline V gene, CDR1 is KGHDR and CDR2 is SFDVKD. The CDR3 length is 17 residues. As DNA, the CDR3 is TGTGCCACCAGTGACCGGAGACGTGTGGGGGGGCGAGAGACCCAGTACTTC. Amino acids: CATSDRRRVGGRETQYF.

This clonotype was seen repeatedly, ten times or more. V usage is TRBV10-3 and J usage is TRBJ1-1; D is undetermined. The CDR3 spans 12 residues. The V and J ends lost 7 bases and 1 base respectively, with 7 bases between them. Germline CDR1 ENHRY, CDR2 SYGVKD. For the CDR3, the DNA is TGTGCCATCAAAGGCAGGAACACTGAAGCTTTCTTT. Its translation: CAIKGRNTEAFF.

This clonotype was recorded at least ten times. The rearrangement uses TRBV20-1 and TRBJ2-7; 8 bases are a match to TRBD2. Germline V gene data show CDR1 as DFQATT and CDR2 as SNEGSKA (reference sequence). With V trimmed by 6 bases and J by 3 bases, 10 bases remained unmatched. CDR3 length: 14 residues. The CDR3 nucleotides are TGCAGTGCAGCTACTAGCGGCAAGATCTACGAGCAGTACTTC. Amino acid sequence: CSAATSGKIYEQYF.

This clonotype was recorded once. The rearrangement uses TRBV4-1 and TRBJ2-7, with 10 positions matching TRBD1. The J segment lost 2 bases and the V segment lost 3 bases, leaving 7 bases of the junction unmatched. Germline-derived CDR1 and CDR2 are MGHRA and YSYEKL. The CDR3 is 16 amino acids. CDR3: CASSQTSGQGAYEQYF. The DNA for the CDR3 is TGCGCCAGCAGCCAGACGTCCGGACAGGGGGCCTACGAGCAGTACTTC.